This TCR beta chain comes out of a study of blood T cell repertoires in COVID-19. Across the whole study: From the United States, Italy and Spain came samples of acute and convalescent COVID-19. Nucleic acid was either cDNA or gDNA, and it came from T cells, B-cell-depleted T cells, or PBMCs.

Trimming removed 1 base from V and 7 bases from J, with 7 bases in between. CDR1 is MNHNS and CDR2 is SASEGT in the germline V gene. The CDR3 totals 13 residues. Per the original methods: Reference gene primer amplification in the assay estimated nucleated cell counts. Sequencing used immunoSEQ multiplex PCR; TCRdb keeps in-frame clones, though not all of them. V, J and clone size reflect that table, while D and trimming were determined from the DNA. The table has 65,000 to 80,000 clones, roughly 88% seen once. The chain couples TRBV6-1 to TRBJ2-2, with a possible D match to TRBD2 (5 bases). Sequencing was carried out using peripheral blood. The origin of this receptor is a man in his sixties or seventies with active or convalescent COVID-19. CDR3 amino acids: CASSEVGSGELFF. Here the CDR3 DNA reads TGTGCCAGCAGTGAAGTGGGGAGCGGGGAGCTGTTTTTT.